One sample yielded the 23 T cell receptor beta chains listed below, sequenced in a study of cytomegalovirus exposure and HLA in healthy donors. The PCR was carried out with 60 Vbeta primers and 13 Jbeta primers. The table came from immunoSEQ multiplex PCR; TCRdb's copy has only in-frame clones and leaves some out. The table shows roughly 80,000 clones, with under 70% occurring only once. Sequencing input: PBMCs. The receptor source for this set is a woman aged 50 to 65 in good health and CMV-seropositive.

This chain joins TRBV6-7 and TRBJ2-7, with TRBD1 matching over 8 bases. TRBV6-7 is classed as an ORF, of uncertain function. V was pared by 8 bases and J by 1 base, with 10 bases of the junction left unmatched. CDR3 length equals 15 residues. This CDR3 is CASPEDQGASYEQYV. The CDR3 DNA is TGTGCCAGCCCCGAGGACCAGGGGGCTTCCTACGAGCAGTACGTC.

The chain has TRBV7-2 and TRBJ1-2; D remains ambiguous. V shed 7 bases and J shed 1 base, with 13 bases lying between them. CDR3 length equals 14 residues. CDR1 is SGHTA, CDR2 FQGNSA, per germline. In DNA form, the CDR3 reads TGTGCCAGCACCGCGGCGGGGATTAACTATGGCTACACCTTC. It codes for CASTAAGINYGYTF.

The chain is built from TRBV6-6 and TRBJ2-3; TRBD2 is a possible D gene (6 bases). The germline CDR1 and CDR2 sequences are MNHNY and SVGAGI (reference sequence). The V gene lost 7 bases and the J gene lost 5 bases, with 19 bases spanning the gap. The CDR3 runs to 15 residues. CDR3 protein: CASMGFSDGGDTQYF. The DNA for the CDR3 is TGTGCCAGCATGGGCTTCAGCGACGGGGGAGATACGCAGTATTTT.

This clone was recorded a few times. The rearrangement uses TRBV11-3 and TRBJ2-1; a weak D match, TRBD1 (6 bases). This CDR3 has 13 residues. Germline CDR1 and CDR2: SGHNT and YENEEA. V was clipped by 5 bases and J by 5 bases, with 10 bases between them. For the CDR3, the DNA is TGTGCCAGCAGCCTAGGGGACAACAATGAGCAGTTCTTC. It translates to CASSLGDNNEQFF.

The rearrangement uses TRBV5-4 and TRBJ2-7; tentatively, D is TRBD1 (6 bases). V lost 6 bases, J lost 5 bases, and 24 bases lay in between. Germline V gives CDR1 SGHNT, CDR2 YYREEE (reference sequence). The CDR3 contains 16 residues. CDR3 sequence: CASTYRDNPVLDEQYF. The CDR3 DNA reads TGTGCCAGCACCTATAGGGACAATCCCGTTTTGGACGAGCAGTACTTC.

This sequence joins TRBV2 and TRBJ2-1, with TRBD2 identical over 8 bases. CDR1 SNHLY and CDR2 FYNNEI come from the germline V gene. The ends lost 4 bases at V and 6 bases at J; junction bases unmatched: 11. This CDR3 spans 16 amino acids. The CDR3 loop reads CASSAGTRGEINEQFF. CDR3 sequence (DNA): TGTGCCAGCAGTGCCGGGACTAGAGGGGAGATCAATGAGCAGTTCTTC.

V and J are TRBV11-2 and TRBJ1-2; D perhaps matches TRBD1 (5 bases). CDR3 length equals 14 residues. Between the trimmed V and J ends, which lost 3 bases and 8 bases, there was a span of 16 bases. Germline CDR1 is SGHAT and CDR2 is FQNNGV. This CDR3 is CASSFRGDLGGYTF. Written as DNA, the CDR3 is TGTGCCAGCAGCTTCCGGGGGGACCTGGGAGGCTACACCTTC.

The genes are TRBV4-1 and TRBJ2-1; TRBD1 aligns across 7 bases. V lost 2 bases, J lost 12 bases, and 10 bases stayed unmatched. The CDR3 is 14 amino acids. The V gene's germline CDR1 is MGHRA and CDR2 YSYEKL. The DNA of the CDR3 is TGCGCCAGCAGCCAACCGACAGGGAAGTACGTGCAGTTCTTC. Translating gives CASSQPTGKYVQFF.

The chain links TRBV7-3 to TRBJ2-2; the D gene is possibly TRBD1 (6 bases). This CDR3 region has 17 residues. CDR1 is SGHTA, CDR2 FQGTGA, per germline. Deletions cut 5 bases from V and 3 bases from J, with 19 bases between. The CDR3 DNA is TGTGCCAGCAGCCCAACCCAAGGGGGAGCGGACACCGGGGAGCTGTTTTTT. Its protein is CASSPTQGGADTGELFF.

V and J are TRBV10-3 and TRBJ2-1; 9 nucleotides align to TRBD2. The CDR3 sequence is 14 residues long. Germline V gene lookup returns CDR1 ENHRY and CDR2 SYGVKD. J lost 1 base, V lost 8 bases, and 3 bases had no gene match. Here the CDR3 DNA reads TGTGCCATCGGCGCGGGGGGGTCCTACAATGAGCAGTTCTTC. Its protein product is CAIGAGGSYNEQFF.

This chain connects TRBV5-1 to TRBJ1-6; a possible D gene is TRBD1 (6 bases). This CDR3 contains 15 residues. The germline CDR1 and CDR2 sequences are SGHRS and YFSETQ. The V and J ends lost 5 bases and 14 bases respectively, with 23 bases between them. CDR3 DNA sequence: TGCGCCAGCAGTTACGGACAGAGACGAGGGGGTACCCTCCACTTT. Translated, it gives CASSYGQRRGGTLHF.

V usage is TRBV5-4 and J usage is TRBJ1-2, with D possibly TRBD1 on 6 matching bases. V shed 2 bases and J shed 7 bases, with 6 bases lying between them. Germline CDR1 SGHNT, CDR2 YYREEE (reference sequence). The CDR3 is 11 amino acids. Here the CDR3 reads CASSLQGGYTF. DNA of the CDR3: TGTGCCAGCAGCTTACAGGGTGGCTACACCTTC.

This clone was seen a handful of times. This sequence joins TRBV29-1 and TRBJ1-5, with 7 bases fitting TRBD1. Germline loops: CDR1 SQVTM, CDR2 ANQGSEA. Trimming removed 5 bases from V and 6 bases from J; junction bases left unmatched: 7. This CDR3 comprises 13 residues. The CDR3 is CSVIQGLGQPQHF. In nucleotides, the CDR3 is TGCAGCGTTATACAGGGGTTAGGTCAGCCCCAGCATTTT.

The chain combines TRBV5-1 with TRBJ2-5; tentative D call: TRBD2 (6 bases). The V gene's germline CDR1 is SGHRS and CDR2 YFSETQ. The V end lost 0 bases, the J end lost 0 bases, and 6 bases lay between the germline ends. The CDR3 extends over 14 amino acids. CDR3 nucleotides: TGCGCCAGCAGCTTGGGGGGGGACCAAGAGACCCAGTACTTC. It specifies CASSLGGDQETQYF.

The chain combines TRBV27 with TRBJ1-6, with 11 bases lining up with TRBD1. The CDR3 contains 15 residues. Germline lookup yields CDR1 MNHEY and CDR2 SMNVEV (reference sequence). V lost 4 bases, J lost 7 bases, and 3 bases stayed unmatched. The CDR3 region has the DNA TGTGCCAGCAGTTCCGGGACAGGGGGGAATTCACCCCTCCACTTT. Protein product: CASSSGTGGNSPLHF.

The chain is built from TRBV7-9 and TRBJ2-7, with 7 bases fitting TRBD2. This CDR3 spans 16 amino acids. Germline CDR1 reads SEHNR; CDR2 reads FQNEAQ (reference sequence). V was pared by 1 base and J by 4 bases, with 10 bases of the junction left unmatched. CDR3 bases: TGTGCCAGCAGCTTAGGACCGGGGGGAAAGGGGTACGAGCAGTACTTC. Amino acid sequence: CASSLGPGGKGYEQYF.

The gene calls are TRBV10-3 and TRBJ2-5; no definite D call. Trimming removed 5 bases from V and 0 bases from J, with 7 bases in between. Germline CDR1 ENHRY, CDR2 SYGVKD. The CDR3 has 13 residues. The CDR3 DNA is TGTGCCATCAGTCCAGGTGACCAAGAGACCCAGTACTTC. Amino acid sequence: CAISPGDQETQYF.

The chain employs TRBV5-1 and TRBJ1-2, with 11 nucleotides matching TRBD1. The junction had 6 bases not matched to a gene; V was cut back by 4 bases and J by 4 bases. This CDR3 contains 15 residues. Germline V CDR1 and CDR2: SGHRS, YFSETQ. CDR3 bases: TGCGCCAGCAGCCCGGGGACAGGGGGTGCCTATGGCTACACCTTC. Translation: CASSPGTGGAYGYTF.

A few counts support this clone. The chain joins TRBV28 to TRBJ2-7; D may be TRBD1 (5 bases). V dropped 5 bases and J dropped 5 bases, with 7 bases sitting between them. Germline values: CDR1 MDHEN, CDR2 SYDVKM. The CDR3 is 11 residues long. CDR3 region: CASSEQDEQYV. In DNA, the CDR3 is TGTGCCAGCAGTGAACAGGACGAGCAGTACGTC.

The chain carries TRBV15 and TRBJ1-5; 8 bases map to TRBD1. The CDR3 has 14 residues. In germline, CDR1 is LNHNV, CDR2 YYDKDF (reference sequence). V shed 4 bases, J shed 6 bases, and the junction held 5 bases outside the gene matches. CDR3 nucleotide sequence: TGTGCCACCAGCACGACAGGGGTGGTTCAGCCCCAGCATTTT. Translating gives CATSTTGVVQPQHF.

The V call is TRBV12-5, the J call TRBJ2-3, with TRBD2 matching 11 bases. Per the germline V gene, CDR1 is LGHNT and CDR2 is FRNRAP. The CDR3 loop spans 16 amino acids. J lost 1 base, V lost 5 bases, and 5 bases had no gene match. This CDR3 reads CASGTGLAGGTDTQYF. CDR3 coding DNA: TGTGCTAGTGGTACCGGACTAGCGGGTGGCACAGATACGCAGTATTTT.

The genes are TRBV18 and TRBJ1-6, with 9 bases lining up with TRBD1. This CDR3 has 16 residues. Germline V CDR1 and CDR2: KGHSH, LQKENI. Trimming cost V 4 bases and J 7 bases; bases outside gene matches: 8. The CDR3 protein is CASSQGWDRVNSPLHF. The CDR3 bases are TGTGCCAGCTCACAAGGATGGGACAGGGTCAATTCACCCCTCCACTTT.

The V gene is TRBV9, the J gene TRBJ1-2, with 7 bases lining up with TRBD1. The CDR3 has 15 residues. Germline lookup yields CDR1 SGDLS and CDR2 YYNGEE. With 4 bases clipped from V and 3 bases from J, the junction kept 9 bases outside the gene matches. Here the CDR3 reads CASSNLTGVDYGYTF. The CDR3 bases are TGTGCCAGCAGCAACCTTACAGGGGTGGACTATGGCTACACCTTC. The whole variable domain, remainder taken from reference TRBV9 and TRBJ1-2, is DSGVTQTPKHLITATGQRVTLRCSPRSGDLSVYWYQQSLDQGLQFLIQYYNGEERAKGNILERFSAQQFPDLHSELNLSSLELGDSALYFCASSNLTGVDYGYTFGSGTRLTVV.